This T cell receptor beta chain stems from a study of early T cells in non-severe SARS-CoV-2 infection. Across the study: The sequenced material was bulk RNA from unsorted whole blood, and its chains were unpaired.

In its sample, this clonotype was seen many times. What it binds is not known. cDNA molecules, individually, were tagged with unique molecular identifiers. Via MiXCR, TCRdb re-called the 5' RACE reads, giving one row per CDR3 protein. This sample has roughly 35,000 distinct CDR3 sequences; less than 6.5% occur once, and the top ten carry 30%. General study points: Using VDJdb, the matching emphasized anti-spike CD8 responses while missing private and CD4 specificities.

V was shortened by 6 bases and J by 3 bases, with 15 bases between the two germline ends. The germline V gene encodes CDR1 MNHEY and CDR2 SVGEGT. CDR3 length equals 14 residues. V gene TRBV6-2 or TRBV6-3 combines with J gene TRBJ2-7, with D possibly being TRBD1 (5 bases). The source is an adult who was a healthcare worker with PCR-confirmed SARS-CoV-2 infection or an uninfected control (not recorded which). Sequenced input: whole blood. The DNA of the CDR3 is TGTGCCAGCAGAACCAGACTTGACAGCTACGAGCAGTACTTC. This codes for CASRTRLDSYEQYF.